This TCR beta chain emerged from a study of blood T cell repertoires in COVID-19. About the study: Some COVID-19 samples were acute and others convalescent; all came from the United States, Italy and Spain.

Trimming took 7 bases from V and 2 from J, leaving 10 bases between them. This CDR3 is built from 13 residues. In germline, CDR1 is SGHAT, CDR2 FQNNGV. As processed by the authors: Scientists estimated how many nucleated cells there were by amplifying reference gene primers. Some clones are missing from TCRdb's copy, which holds only in-frame ones; the method was immunoSEQ multiplex PCR. The V and J calls and the clone size are those of that table, but D and trimming were determined from the DNA. Here the sample spans over 200,000 clones, roughly 88% being singletons. V is TRBV11-2 and J is TRBJ2-3, with a tentative D call TRBD1 (6 bases). Sequencing input: peripheral blood. The sequence was collected from a human donor in a cohort sampled during active COVID-19. The CDR3 here is CASTQGNTDTQYF. Here the CDR3 DNA reads TGTGCCAGCACCCAGGGGAACACAGATACGCAGTATTTT.